This section outlines one TCR beta chain sequence together with its context. Its specificity is not known. Per the germline V gene, CDR1 is SGHTA and CDR2 is FQGNSA. Unmatched junction bases numbered 10, after V lost 10 bases and J lost 3 bases. The CDR3 runs to 14 residues. Sequenced by immunoSEQ multiplex PCR; TCRdb stores in-frame clones only, minus some. Among some 87,000 clones listed, more than 80% were seen once. The data stem from a study of siplizumab effects on memory and regulatory T cells. General study results and limits: Assignment to unstimulated subsets succeeded for only a minor fraction of the alloreactive clones. Memory T cells appeared less diverse than naive cells, which seemed to contribute substantially to alloresponse. Suppressive activity of Tregs proliferating in siplizumab cultures remained unconfirmed.

The sequence was obtained from a human donor in good health. The source material was CD4+ T cells sorted from blood. The rearrangement joins TRBV7-2 to TRBJ1-2; TRBD1 agrees at 8 bases. This chain's CDR3 is CATRRGPEDYGYTF. CDR3 DNA sequence: TGTGCCACCCGCAGGGGGCCAGAGGACTATGGCTACACCTTC.